Listed below are T cell receptor beta chains from one sample, sequenced in a study of PD-1 blockade in classical Hodgkin lymphoma. TCRdb's copy holds only in-frame clones and misses some; the assay was immunoSEQ multiplex PCR. Among about 20,000 clones, about 65% were seen once, and the ten largest hold approximately 7.8%. The sequencing used peripheral blood mononuclear cells (PBMCs), collected before the fourth cycle of nivolumab. These receptors came from a human donor with classical Hodgkin lymphoma. CDR3s include the opening cysteine and the closing phenylalanine or tryptophan. A D gene is named only where the DNA matches it firmly. Not all rows give a size; the values are once, few, many and, for expanded clones, a class.

v_call	clone_size	d_call	j_call	cdr3_aa	cdr3_nt
TRBV28	-	-	TRBJ2-7	CASSLTAAPTGNEQYF	TGTGCCAGCAGTTTAACGGCGGCCCCCACAGGCAACGAGCAGTACTTC
TRBV11-3	-	TRBD1	TRBJ2-2	CASSSRDSNTGELFF	TGTGCCAGCAGCTCCCGGGACAGCAACACCGGGGAGCTGTTTTTT
TRBV18	-	-	TRBJ2-7	CASSYREPYEQYF	TGTGCCAGCTCATACAGGGAGCCCTACGAGCAGTACTTC
TRBV27	-	TRBD1	TRBJ1-1	CASSLNRGQPNTEAFF	TGTGCCAGCAGTTTAAATAGGGGACAGCCGAACACTGAAGCTTTCTTT
TRBV15	-	TRBD2	TRBJ2-1	CATSRGTAGGSYNEQFF	TGTGCCACCAGCAGAGGAACAGCGGGAGGGTCTTACAATGAGCAGTTCTTC
TRBV15	-	-	TRBJ1-4	CATRAGPNEKLFF	TGTGCCACCAGAGCGGGGCCTAATGAAAAACTGTTTTTT
TRBV27	-	-	TRBJ2-2	CASSSYNDNTGELFF	TGTGCCAGCAGTTCGTACAATGATAACACCGGGGAGCTGTTTTTT
TRBV2	-	TRBD2	TRBJ2-1	CASSGGTRYYNEQFF	TGTGCCAGCAGTGGGGGGACTAGATACTACAATGAGCAGTTCTTC
TRBV6-6	-	TRBD1	TRBJ2-5	CASSYGTAQRETQYF	TGTGCCAGCAGTTACGGGACAGCCCAGCGGGAGACCCAGTACTTC
TRBV4-2	-	-	TRBJ2-1	CASSQEKNAGEQFF	TGTGCCAGCAGCCAAGAGAAGAACGCCGGTGAGCAGTTCTTC
TRBV28	few	TRBD1	TRBJ1-2	CASSPRRGQGVYGYTF	TGTGCCAGCAGCCCCCGGCGGGGACAGGGGGTCTATGGCTACACCTTC
TRBV10-3	-	-	TRBJ2-7	CAISAGYEQYF	TGTGCCATCAGTGCAGGTTACGAGCAGTACTTC
TRBV4-2	few	TRBD2	TRBJ2-2	CASSQVPAGRGGELFF	TGTGCCAGCAGCCAAGTTCCAGCGGGAAGGGGCGGGGAGCTGTTTTTT
TRBV5-1	-	TRBD2	TRBJ2-7	CASSLSLAGESEQYF	TGCGCCAGCAGCTTGAGCCTAGCGGGAGAGAGTGAGCAGTACTTC
TRBV19	-	-	TRBJ2-1	CASSLGGVVNEQFF	TGTGCCAGTAGTTTGGGGGGAGTCGTTAATGAGCAGTTCTTC
TRBV19	once	TRBD2	TRBJ2-1	CASSIWASGSNEQFF	TGTGCCAGTAGTATTTGGGCTAGCGGGAGCAATGAGCAGTTCTTC
TRBV28	once	-	TRBJ2-7	CASSLQGEQYF	TGTGCCAGCAGTCTACAAGGCGAGCAGTACTTC
TRBV4-1	medium-sized	-	TRBJ2-1	CASSHSSANNEQFF	TGCGCCAGCAGCCATTCTAGCGCAAACAATGAGCAGTTCTTC
TRBV4-2	-	-	TRBJ2-7	CASSHEQGASYEQYF	TGTGCCAGCAGCCACGAACAGGGAGCGTCCTACGAGCAGTACTTC
TRBV4-1	-	-	TRBJ2-6	CASMGGKGPGANVLTF	TGCGCCAGCATGGGGGGAAAAGGGCCCGGGGCCAACGTCCTGACTTTC
TRBV5-6	-	TRBD1	TRBJ2-3	CASSYKFAGQGTDTQYF	TGTGCCAGCAGCTACAAGTTTGCGGGACAGGGGACAGATACGCAGTATTTT
TRBV6-4	few	TRBD1	TRBJ2-2	CASSAGQDLTGELFF	TGTGCCAGCAGTGCGGGACAGGACCTCACCGGGGAGCTGTTTTTT
TRBV5-1	once	TRBD1	TRBJ2-7	CASSPMTGVINEQYF	TGCGCCAGCAGCCCTATGACAGGGGTAATCAACGAGCAGTACTTC
TRBV28	medium-sized	-	TRBJ1-1	CASSFSKRRYTEAFF	TGTGCCAGCAGTTTTTCGAAGAGGAGATACACTGAAGCTTTCTTT
TRBV6-6	-	-	TRBJ1-4	CASRTPKAFPYEKLFF	TGTGCCAGCAGAACGCCAAAGGCCTTCCCTTATGAAAAACTGTTTTTT
TRBV2	-	TRBD1	TRBJ1-5	CASSEEGAPNQPQHF	TGTGCCAGCAGTGAAGAGGGGGCCCCCAATCAGCCCCAGCATTTT
TRBV18	-	-	TRBJ2-1	CASSPGGGSYNEQFF	TGTGCCAGCTCACCGGGGGGAGGAAGCTACAATGAGCAGTTCTTC
TRBV10-2	few	-	TRBJ1-1	CASSETSNTEAFF	TGCGCCAGCAGTGAAACCTCGAACACTGAAGCTTTCTTT
TRBV2	-	-	TRBJ2-5	CASGDGTAARTQYF	TGTGCCAGCGGGGATGGGACGGCCGCGAGGACCCAGTACTTC
TRBV19	medium-sized	-	TRBJ1-4	CASSIDRNEKLFF	TGTGCCAGTAGTATCGATCGGAATGAAAAACTGTTTTTT
TRBV28	few	-	TRBJ2-3	CASRKLVIKQRADTQYF	TGTGCCAGCCGTAAGTTGGTAATAAAACAAAGGGCAGATACGCAGTATTTT
TRBV6-4	-	TRBD2	TRBJ2-7	CASSQLAGGQYEQYF	TGTGCCAGCAGTCAACTAGCGGGAGGGCAATACGAGCAGTACTTC
TRBV7-9	once	TRBD1	TRBJ2-7	CASSFGRDRGSEQYF	TGTGCCAGCAGCTTCGGCAGGGACAGAGGGTCCGAGCAGTACTTC
TRBV29-1	-	-	TRBJ1-4	CSAQNEKLFF	TGCAGCGCCCAGAATGAAAAACTGTTTTTT
TRBV2	-	-	TRBJ2-5	CASTGSLSETQYF	TGTGCCAGCACCGGGAGTTTATCAGAGACCCAGTACTTC
TRBV4-1	-	TRBD1	TRBJ1-1	CASSPRQGHGGTEAFF	TGCGCCAGCAGCCCGAGACAGGGACACGGGGGCACTGAAGCTTTCTTT
TRBV4-1	-	TRBD1	TRBJ2-7	CASSQVVGTGVYEQYF	TGCGCCAGCAGCCAAGTTGTCGGGACAGGGGTTTACGAGCAGTACTTC
TRBV7-6	-	TRBD1	TRBJ2-7	CASSLAGRDSLGQVF	TGTGCCAGCAGCTTAGCCGGCCGGGACAGCCTAGGGCAGGTCTTC
TRBV11-2	once	TRBD2	TRBJ2-7	CASSPPGGFKEQYF	TGTGCCAGCAGCCCTCCGGGGGGTTTTAAGGAGCAGTACTTC
TRBV1	-	-	TRBJ2-1	CTSSPCSGSITYNEQFF	TGCACCAGCAGTCCGTGTAGCGGGAGCATCACCTACAATGAGCAGTTCTTC
TRBV28	-	-	TRBJ2-2	CASSPPRQRTGELFF	TGTGCCAGCAGTCCCCCCCGACAGCGAACCGGGGAGCTGTTTTTT
TRBV10-3	-	-	TRBJ1-2	CAISDSAKEDYGYTF	TGTGCCATCAGTGATTCCGCTAAAGAGGACTATGGCTACACCTTC
TRBV28	-	TRBD2	TRBJ2-1	CASSRLFTSGTDEQFF	TGTGCCAGCAGCCGATTATTCACTAGCGGGACCGATGAGCAGTTCTTC
TRBV30	-	-	TRBJ1-5	CAWSSNSNQPQHF	TGTGCCTGGAGTTCCAACAGTAATCAGCCCCAGCATTTT
TRBV25-1	-	-	TRBJ1-1	CASSESEGANTEAFF	TGTGCCAGCAGTGAATCGGAGGGAGCGAACACTGAAGCTTTCTTT
TRBV28	-	TRBD1	TRBJ2-7	CASRRQGSYSYEQYF	TGTGCCAGCAGACGACAGGGTTCTTACTCCTACGAGCAGTACTTC
TRBV18	-	-	TRBJ2-4	CASSRDRYEVQYF	TGTGCCAGCTCTCGCGACAGGTACGAGGTTCAGTACTTC
TRBV5-1	few	TRBD2	TRBJ2-3	CASMTSGSTDTQYF	TGCGCGAGCATGACTAGCGGGAGCACAGATACGCAGTATTTT